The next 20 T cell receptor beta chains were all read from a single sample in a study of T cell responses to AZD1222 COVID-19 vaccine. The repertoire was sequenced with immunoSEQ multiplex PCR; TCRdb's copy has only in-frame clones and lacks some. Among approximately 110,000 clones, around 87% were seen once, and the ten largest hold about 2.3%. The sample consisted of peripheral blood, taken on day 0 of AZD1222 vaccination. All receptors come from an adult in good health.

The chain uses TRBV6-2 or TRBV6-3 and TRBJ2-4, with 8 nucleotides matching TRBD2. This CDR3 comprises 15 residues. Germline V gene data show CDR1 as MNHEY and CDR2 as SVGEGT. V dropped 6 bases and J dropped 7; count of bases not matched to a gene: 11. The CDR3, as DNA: TGTGCCAGCAGCCATCCCGGGGGGGCCTCGAACATTCAGTACTTC. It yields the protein CASSHPGGASNIQYF.

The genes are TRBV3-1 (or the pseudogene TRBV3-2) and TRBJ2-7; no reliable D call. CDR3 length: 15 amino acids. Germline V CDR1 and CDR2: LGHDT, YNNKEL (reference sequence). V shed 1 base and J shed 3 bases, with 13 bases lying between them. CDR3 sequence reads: CASSQGATLDYEQYF. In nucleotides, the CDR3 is TGTGCCAGCAGCCAAGGGGCGACCCTGGACTACGAGCAGTACTTC.

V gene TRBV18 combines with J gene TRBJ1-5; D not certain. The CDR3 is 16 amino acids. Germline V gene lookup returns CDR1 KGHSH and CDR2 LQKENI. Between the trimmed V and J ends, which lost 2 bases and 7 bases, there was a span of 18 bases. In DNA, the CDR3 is TGTGCCAGCTCACCATCGAACGGGATCTCACGACAGCCCCAGCATTTT. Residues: CASSPSNGISRQPQHF.

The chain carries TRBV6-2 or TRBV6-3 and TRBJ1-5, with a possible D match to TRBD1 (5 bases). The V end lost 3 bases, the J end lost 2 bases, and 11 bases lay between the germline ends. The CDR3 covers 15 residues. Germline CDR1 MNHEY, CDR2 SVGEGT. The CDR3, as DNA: TGTGCCAGCAGTTATGGGGGATCCCGCAATCAGCCCCAGCATTTT. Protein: CASSYGGSRNQPQHF.

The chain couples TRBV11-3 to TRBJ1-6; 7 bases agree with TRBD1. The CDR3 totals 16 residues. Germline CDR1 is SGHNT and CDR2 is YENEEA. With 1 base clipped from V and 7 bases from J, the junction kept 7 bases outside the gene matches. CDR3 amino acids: CASSLVSGRGNSPLHF. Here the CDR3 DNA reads TGTGCCAGCAGCTTAGTGAGCGGCAGGGGGAATTCACCCCTCCACTTT.

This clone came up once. For the CDR3, the DNA is TGCAGCGTTCCGCAGCTTCTCTTCGTTCTGTTTTTT. It codes for CSVPQLLFVLFF. The chain links TRBV29-1 to TRBJ1-4; unclear D gene. The CDR3 is 12 amino acids. Germline assignment: CDR1 SQVTM and CDR2 ANQGSEA. With 5 bases removed from V and 14 bases from J, the gap between germline ends came to 18 bases.

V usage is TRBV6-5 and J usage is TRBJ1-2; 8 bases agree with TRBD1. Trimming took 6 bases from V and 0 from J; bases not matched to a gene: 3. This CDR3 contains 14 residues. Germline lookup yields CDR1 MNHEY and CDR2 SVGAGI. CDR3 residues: CASSWTGTNYGYTF. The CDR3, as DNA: TGTGCCAGCAGCTGGACAGGGACTAACTATGGCTACACCTTC.

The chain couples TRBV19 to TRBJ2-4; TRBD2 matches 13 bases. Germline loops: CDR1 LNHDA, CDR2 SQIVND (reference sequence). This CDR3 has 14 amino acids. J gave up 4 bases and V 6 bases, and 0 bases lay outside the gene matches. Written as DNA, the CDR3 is TGTGCCAGTAGGACTAGCGGGGGGAAAAACATTCAGTACTTC. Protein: CASRTSGGKNIQYF. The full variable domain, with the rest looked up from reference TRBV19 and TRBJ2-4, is DGGITQSPKYLFRKEGQNVTLSCEQNLNHDAMYWYRQDPGQGLRLIYYSQIVNDFQKGDIAEGYSVSREKKESFPLTVTSAQKNPTAFYLCASRTSGGKNIQYFGAGTRLSVL.

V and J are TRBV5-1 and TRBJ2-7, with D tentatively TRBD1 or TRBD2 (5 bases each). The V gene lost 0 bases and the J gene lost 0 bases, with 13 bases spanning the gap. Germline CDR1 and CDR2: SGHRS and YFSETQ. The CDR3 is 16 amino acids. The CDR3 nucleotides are TGCGCCAGCAGCTTGGCAGGGACCTCGGGCTCCTACGAGCAGTACTTC. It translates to CASSLAGTSGSYEQYF.

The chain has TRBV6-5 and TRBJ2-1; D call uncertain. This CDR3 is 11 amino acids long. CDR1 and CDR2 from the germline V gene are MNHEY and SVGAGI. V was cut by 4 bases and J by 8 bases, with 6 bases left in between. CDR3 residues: CASSFLHEQFF. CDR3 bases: TGTGCCAGCAGTTTCCTACATGAGCAGTTCTTC.

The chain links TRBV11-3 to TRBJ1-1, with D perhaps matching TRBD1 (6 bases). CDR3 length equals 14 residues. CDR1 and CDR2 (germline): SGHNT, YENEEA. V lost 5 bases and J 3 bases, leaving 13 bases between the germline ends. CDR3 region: CASSLMKGDTEAFF. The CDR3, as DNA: TGTGCCAGCAGCCTAATGAAGGGGGACACTGAAGCTTTCTTT.

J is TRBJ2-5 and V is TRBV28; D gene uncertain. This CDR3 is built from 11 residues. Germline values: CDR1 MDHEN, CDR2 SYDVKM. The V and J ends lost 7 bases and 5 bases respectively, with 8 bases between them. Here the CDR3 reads CASKFYETQYF. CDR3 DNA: TGTGCCAGCAAGTTTTATGAGACCCAGTACTTC.

CDR3 loop: CASSYSANLRVGGYTF. The CDR3 DNA is TGTGCCAGCAGTTACTCGGCCAATCTTAGGGTCGGCGGCTACACCTTC. The chain couples TRBV6-5 to TRBJ1-2; D call uncertain. The V end lost 0 bases, the J end lost 8 bases, and 19 bases lay between the germline ends. Germline loops: CDR1 MNHEY, CDR2 SVGAGI. CDR3 size: 16 residues.

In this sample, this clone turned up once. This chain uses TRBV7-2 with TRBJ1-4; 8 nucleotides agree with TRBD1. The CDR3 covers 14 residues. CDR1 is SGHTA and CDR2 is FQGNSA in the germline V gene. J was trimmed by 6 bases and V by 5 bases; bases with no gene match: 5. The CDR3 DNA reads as TGTGCCAGCAGCCGGGACAGGAGCGATGAAAAACTGTTTTTT. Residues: CASSRDRSDEKLFF.

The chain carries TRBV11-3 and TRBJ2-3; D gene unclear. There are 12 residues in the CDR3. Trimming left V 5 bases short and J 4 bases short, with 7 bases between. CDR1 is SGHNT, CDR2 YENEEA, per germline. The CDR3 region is CASSPSPDTQYF. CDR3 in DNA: TGTGCCAGCAGCCCAAGTCCAGATACGCAGTATTTT. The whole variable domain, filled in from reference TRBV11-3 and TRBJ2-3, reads EAGVVQSPRYKIIEKKQPVAFWCNPISGHNTLYWYLQNLGQGPELLIRYENEEAVDDSQLPKDRFSAERLKGVDSTLKIQPAELGDSAVYLCASSPSPDTQYFGPGTRLTVL.

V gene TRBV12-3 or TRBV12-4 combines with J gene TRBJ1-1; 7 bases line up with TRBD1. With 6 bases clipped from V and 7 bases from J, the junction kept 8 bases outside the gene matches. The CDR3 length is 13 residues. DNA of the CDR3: TGTGCCAGCAGCCCTCGGCAGGGGGGTGAAGCTTTCTTT. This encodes CASSPRQGGEAFF.

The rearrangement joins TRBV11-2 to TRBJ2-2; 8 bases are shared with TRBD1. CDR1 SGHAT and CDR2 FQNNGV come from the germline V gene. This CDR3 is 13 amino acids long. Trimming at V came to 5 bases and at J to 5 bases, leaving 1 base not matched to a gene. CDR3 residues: CASSNRGTGELFF. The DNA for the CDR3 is TGTGCCAGCAGCAACAGGGGGACCGGGGAGCTGTTTTTT.

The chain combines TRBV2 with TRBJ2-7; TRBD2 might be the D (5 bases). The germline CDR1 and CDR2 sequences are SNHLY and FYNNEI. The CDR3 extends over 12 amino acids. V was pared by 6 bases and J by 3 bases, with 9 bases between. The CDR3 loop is CASRLGSYEQYF. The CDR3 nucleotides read TGTGCCAGCAGACTAGGAAGCTACGAGCAGTACTTC.

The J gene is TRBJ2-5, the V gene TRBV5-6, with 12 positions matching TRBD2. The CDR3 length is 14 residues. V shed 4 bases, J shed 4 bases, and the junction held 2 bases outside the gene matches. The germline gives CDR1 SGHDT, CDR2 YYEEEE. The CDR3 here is CASSRGLAGETQYF. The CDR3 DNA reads TGTGCCAGCAGCCGGGGACTAGCGGGAGAGACCCAGTACTTC.

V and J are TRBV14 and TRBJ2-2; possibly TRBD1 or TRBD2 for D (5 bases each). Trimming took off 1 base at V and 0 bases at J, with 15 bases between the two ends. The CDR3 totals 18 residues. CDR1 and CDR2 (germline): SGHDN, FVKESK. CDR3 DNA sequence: TGTGCCAGCAGCCAAGCTTGGGGACGGCAAGCGAACACCGGGGAGCTGTTTTTT. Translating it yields CASSQAWGRQANTGELFF. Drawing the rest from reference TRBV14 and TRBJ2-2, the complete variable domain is EAGVTQFPSHSVIEKGQTVTLRCDPISGHDNLYWYRRVMGKEIKFLLHFVKESKQDESGMPNNRFLAERTGGTYSTLKVQPAELEDSGVYFCASSQAWGRQANTGELFFGEGSRLTVL.